The 24 T cell receptor beta chains reported below all come from one sample, sequenced in a study of blood T cells in healthy people across ages. Primed by a sample-barcoded 5' primer and a J-beta primer mix, a second PCR proceeded for 7 to 11 cycles. TCRdb analysed the 5' RACE reads with MiXCR anew, one entry per CDR3 protein. The sample carries roughly 800,000 distinct CDR3 sequences, around 36% recorded once. Sample: blood. The receptor source for this set is a man younger than 30 in good health.

This rearrangement joins TRBV12-3 or TRBV12-4 to TRBJ1-2; D not certain. V gave up 3 bases and J gave up 7 bases, with 24 bases separating them. This CDR3 is 17 amino acids long. The DNA for the CDR3 is TGTGCCAGCAGTTTTAGTTACGGCACCAGGTCGGACTCTGGCTACACCTTC. Amino acids: CASSFSYGTRSDSGYTF.

This clonotype has only a few counts. V and J are TRBV9 and TRBJ1-1; D is perhaps TRBD1 (5 bases). The CDR3 runs 15 residues. The V end was cut by 0 bases, the J end by 7 bases, with 16 bases between. CDR1 is SGDLS and CDR2 is YYNGEE in the germline V gene. Written as DNA, the CDR3 is TGTGCCAGCAGCGTAGATGGCAGGGAGTCGGTTGAAGCTTTCTTT. Encoded protein: CASSVDGRESVEAFF.

About this clonotype: The junction shows a germline mismatch at one end, possibly a read error. V is TRBV4-3 and J is TRBJ2-3; D might be TRBD1 (6 bases). Germline CDR1 reads LGHNA; CDR2 reads YSLEER. The length of the CDR3 is 14 residues. DNA for the CDR3: TGCACCAGCAGCCAAGTCCACAGGGCAGATACGCAGTATTTT. It translates to CTSSQVHRADTQYF.

CDR3 sequence (DNA): TGTGCCAGCAGTTACTCTTGGCGGGGGGGCACAGATACGCAGTATTTT. It specifies CASSYSWRGGTDTQYF. The gene calls are TRBV6-5 and TRBJ2-3; 8 bases are shared with TRBD2. V dropped 0 bases and J dropped 1; count of bases not matched to a gene: 3. Germline CDR1 MNHEY, CDR2 SVGAGI. This CDR3 has 16 amino acids.

This clonotype has more than one count but fewer than ten. The chain joins TRBV6-5 to TRBJ2-1, with D perhaps matching TRBD2 (7 bases). V was clipped by 4 bases and J by 7 bases, with 20 bases between them. CDR1 and CDR2 from the germline V gene are MNHEY and SVGAGI. This CDR3 is 16 amino acids long. CDR3 nucleotide sequence: TGTGCCAGCAGTTGGAGCCTTCGGGGGGCTGGGAATGAGCAGTTCTTC. As protein: CASSWSLRGAGNEQFF.

A note on this clonotype: A read error may explain this, as a much larger clone is one base away. The rearrangement links TRBV5-5 to TRBJ2-7; D gene uncertain. The CDR3 totals 14 residues. Germline-derived CDR1 and CDR2 are SGHKS and YYEKEE (reference sequence). The DNA for the CDR3 is TGTGCCGGCAGCCCAACCTTGTCCTCCTACGAGCAGTACTTC. Encoded protein: CAGSPTLSSYEQYF.

Remarks on this clonotype: A much larger clone lies one base from this, so it may be a read error. J is TRBJ1-2 and V is TRBV5-5, with D possibly matching TRBD1 (5 bases). The CDR3 totals 13 residues. V gave up 2 bases and J gave up 6 bases, with 11 bases separating them. Germline V gene sequence: CDR1 SGHKS, CDR2 YYEKEE (reference sequence). The chain's CDR3 is CASSFGGINGYTF. The CDR3 DNA follows: TGTGCCAGCAGCTTCGGGGGGATTAATGGCTACACCTTC.

Concerning this clonotype itself: Being one base from a much bigger clone, this may be a read error. The chain couples TRBV12-3 or TRBV12-4 to TRBJ1-4; 11 bases line up with TRBD1. This CDR3 has 14 residues. The CDR3 bases are TGTGTCAGCAGTTTCGGGACAGGGGGTGAAAAACTGTTTTTT. It yields the protein CVSSFGTGGEKLFF.

This clonotype was recorded a few times. The chain couples TRBV3-1 to TRBJ1-2; 9 bases are a match to TRBD1. J was trimmed by 4 bases and V by 0 bases; bases with no gene match: 9. The germline V gene encodes CDR1 LGHDT and CDR2 YNNKEL (reference sequence). This CDR3 has 17 residues. CDR3 nucleotide sequence: TGTGCCAGCAGCCAAGATGGAGCGGGGACAGGGTTCTATGGCTACACCTTC. This codes for CASSQDGAGTGFYGYTF. The whole variable domain, remainder taken from reference TRBV3-1 and TRBJ1-2, is DTAVSQTPKYLVTQMGNDKSIKCEQNLGHDTMYWYKQDSKKFLKIMFSYNNKELIINETVPNRFSPKSPDKAHLNLHINSLELGDSAVYFCASSQDGAGTGFYGYTFGSGTRLTVV.

The V gene is TRBV4-2, the J gene TRBJ2-3; D remains unclear. Per germline, CDR1 LGHNA and CDR2 YNFKEQ. The CDR3 covers 14 residues. Trimming removed 0 bases at V and 2 bases at J, with 6 bases between. CDR3 in amino acids: CASSQEGITDTQYF. The CDR3 bases are TGTGCCAGCAGCCAAGAGGGGATCACAGATACGCAGTATTTT.

This clonotype was observed a handful of times. The gene calls are TRBV7-2 and TRBJ2-1; perhaps D is TRBD1 or TRBD2 (5 bases each). Deletions cut 4 bases from V and 2 bases from J, with 12 bases between. The V gene's germline CDR1 is SGHTA and CDR2 FQGNSA. The CDR3 has 15 amino acids. CDR3 sequence reads: CASSSGPNPYNEQFF. The CDR3, as DNA: TGTGCCAGCAGCTCGGGACCAAACCCCTACAATGAGCAGTTCTTC.

This clonotype was detected once. A much larger clone differs by one base, so this may be a read error. This chain links TRBV5-5 with TRBJ1-2; D gene unclear. The CDR3 has 15 residues. Germline CDR1 reads SGHKS; CDR2 reads YYEKEE (reference sequence). The CDR3 reads CASSSLVRVNYGHTF. The CDR3 DNA reads TGTGCCAGCAGTTCGCTAGTTAGGGTGAACTATGGCCACACCTTC.

The rearrangement links TRBV7-6 to TRBJ2-1, with 7 bases lining up with TRBD1. Germline-derived CDR1 and CDR2 are SGHVS and FNYEAQ. The CDR3 is 13 residues long. J was trimmed by 7 bases and V by 5 bases; bases with no gene match: 5. The CDR3 loop reads CASSVGTANEQFF. CDR3 in DNA: TGTGCCAGCAGCGTCGGGACAGCTAATGAGCAGTTCTTC.

This clonotype has just a few counts. The chain links TRBV10-3 to TRBJ2-3; 7 nucleotides match TRBD1. J lost 1 base, V lost 2 bases, and 0 bases had no gene match. The CDR3 is 14 residues long. CDR1 and CDR2 from the germline V gene are ENHRY and SYGVKD. The CDR3 sequence: CAISEDRGTDTQYF. The CDR3 bases are TGTGCCATCAGTGAGGACAGGGGCACAGATACGCAGTATTTT.

As for this clonotype: A read error may explain this, as a much larger clone is one base away. The J gene is TRBJ1-5, the V gene TRBV12-3 or TRBV12-4; D not resolved. V gave up 10 bases and J gave up 2 bases, with 9 bases separating them. The CDR3 has 12 amino acids. CDR3 coding DNA: TGTGCCATTGCAGCGGGCAATCAGCCCCAGCATTTT. It translates to CAIAAGNQPQHF.

The chain recombines TRBV12-3 or TRBV12-4 with TRBJ2-7; TRBD1 agrees at 9 bases. V shed 1 base, J shed 7 bases, and the junction held 11 bases outside the gene matches. The length of the CDR3 is 16 residues. The CDR3 here is CASSLGWTGAYNEQYF. CDR3 coding DNA: TGTGCCAGCAGTTTAGGGTGGACAGGGGCCTACAATGAGCAGTACTTC.

This sequence joins TRBV5-1 and TRBJ1-5, with 12 bases that match TRBD1. Germline CDR1 reads SGHRS; CDR2 reads YFSETQ. The trim removed 4 bases at V and 5 bases at J, leaving 7 bases unmatched. The length of the CDR3 is 16 residues. The DNA for the CDR3 is TGCGCCAGCAGCCCTCGCCGGGACAGGGGGCATCAGCCCCAGCATTTT. It is translated as CASSPRRDRGHQPQHF.

The V gene is TRBV30, the J gene TRBJ1-1; the D is unclear. The V end lost 4 bases, the J end lost 1 base, and 16 bases lay between the germline ends. In germline, CDR1 is GTSNPN, CDR2 SVGIG (reference sequence). The CDR3 sequence is 15 residues long. CDR3 DNA sequence: TGTGCCTGGAAGTCTCCGTCGGGCGGGAACACTGAAGCTTTCTTT. Encoded protein: CAWKSPSGGNTEAFF.

The V gene is TRBV27, the J gene TRBJ1-2; the match to TRBD1 covers 7 bases. CDR3 size: 15 residues. V dropped 3 bases and J dropped 7; count of bases not matched to a gene: 11. Germline V CDR1 and CDR2: MNHEY, SMNVEV (reference sequence). The CDR3 here is CASSLEGRGGGGYTF. The CDR3, as DNA: TGTGCCAGCAGTTTGGAGGGGAGAGGGGGCGGTGGCTACACCTTC.

V and J are TRBV14 and TRBJ2-5; tentatively, D is TRBD2 (5 bases). V lost 4 bases and J lost 5, with 11 bases in between. Germline lookup yields CDR1 SGHDN and CDR2 FVKESK. The CDR3 extends over 13 amino acids. The CDR3 protein is CASSRGVGETQYF. The CDR3 nucleotides read TGTGCCAGCAGCCGGGGAGTAGGGGAGACCCAGTACTTC.

About this clonotype itself: A read error may account for a junction end that differs from germline. The chain couples TRBV4-1 to TRBJ1-4; D not certain. This CDR3 contains 14 residues. Germline assignment: CDR1 MGHRA and CDR2 YSYEKL. The CDR3 here is CASSQDLNNGKLFF. The CDR3 nucleotides are TGCGCCAGCAGCCAAGACCTCAATAATGGAAAACTGTTTTTT.

This clonotype was seen only once. One end of the junction varies from germline; a read error may be responsible. V usage is TRBV7-8 and J usage is TRBJ2-3, with no clear D. CDR1 SGHVS and CDR2 FQNEAQ come from the germline V gene. The CDR3 spans 15 residues. The DNA of the CDR3 is TGTGCCGGCAGCTTAGTGGAGACTAGCACAGATACGCAGTATTTT. It yields the protein CAGSLVETSTDTQYF.

The rearrangement joins TRBV2 to TRBJ2-5; 7 bases are a match to TRBD2. Germline values: CDR1 SNHLY, CDR2 FYNNEI. The V gene end was trimmed by 3 bases and the J gene end by 11 bases; junction bases not matched to a gene: 3. There are 11 residues in the CDR3. This CDR3 is CASSDGGEQYF. CDR3 DNA: TGTGCCAGCAGTGATGGGGGGGAACAGTACTTC.

In this sample, this clonotype turned up many times. The CDR3 DNA follows: TGTGCCAGCAGCTTGGGGGACAGGGCATACAATGAGCAGTACTTC. This codes for CASSLGDRAYNEQYF. This chain joins TRBV5-6 and TRBJ2-1, with TRBD1 matching 9 bases. The J call is uncertain, as TRBJ2-7 better fits the DNA end. CDR1 and CDR2 (germline): SGHDT, YYEEEE. The CDR3 contains 15 residues.